This TCR beta chain came from a study of T cells after yellow fever vaccination. TCRdb processed the 5' RACE reads anew with MiXCR; each CDR3 protein has one entry. The sample has 300,000 to 350,000 distinct CDR3 sequences, over 8.5% seen once. Germline V gene lookup returns CDR1 LGHNA and CDR2 YNFKEQ. Trimming took 3 bases from V and 0 from J; bases not matched to a gene: 2. The CDR3 is 16 amino acids. This clonotype was counted a few times. The receptor was derived from a man between 18 and 29 years old who received the YFV17D yellow fever vaccine. The specimen comprised CD4+ T cells sorted from PBMCs, sampled 45 days after the yellow fever booster vaccination. The chain combines TRBV4-2 with TRBJ2-6; 7 bases are a match to TRBD1. The CDR3 loop is CASSQGQISGANVLTF. The CDR3, as DNA: TGTGCCAGCAGCCAGGGACAGATCTCTGGGGCCAACGTCCTGACTTTC.